The sample holds a few counts of the clone carrying this T cell receptor beta chain. No antigen is known for it. TCRdb itself ran the 5' RACE reads through MiXCR, one entry per CDR3 protein. The data contain 450,000 to 650,000 distinct CDR3 sequences, around 17% of them singletons. The source of the sample is a study of T-cell memory formation after mild COVID-19. General observations from the study: From day 15 to 85, contracting clones were balanced between CD4 and CD8, whereas later expanders leaned toward CD4+.

The receptor's source is an adult woman who had mild COVID-19 (a few samples of this study predate the infection). Cell type and time point are not known. Source material: PBMCs or a T cell subset sorted from them (not recorded which).

CDR3 nucleotides: TGCGCCAGCAGCTTGGGGGGGGTAGACCGGACGTATAACACTGAAGCTTTCTTT. It encodes CASSLGGVDRTYNTEAFF. J is TRBJ1-1 and V is TRBV5-1; D might be TRBD1 (5 bases). Germline values: CDR1 SGHRS, CDR2 YFSETQ. The CDR3 loop spans 18 amino acids. The V and J ends lost 0 bases and 2 bases respectively, with 20 bases between them.